The sequence of this T cell receptor beta chain was determined in a study of shared T cell receptors in the human thymus. CDR3 length: 17 residues. V gave up 0 bases and J gave up 1 base, with 13 bases separating them. CDR1 is KGHSH and CDR2 is LQKENI in the germline V gene. The sample holds a few counts of this clone. The protocol was immunoSEQ multiplex PCR, while the TCRdb copy is restricted to in-frame clones and leaves out a portion. The sample lists hundreds of thousands of clones; about 90% were seen once. These records were also assigned to another study, of human thymus T cells. This second study notes: Corrective surgery for congenital heart defects was being performed on the healthy Finnish infants who served as donors. Thymic samples were excised during corrective heart operations. Among thymic and blood repertoires, usage of V and J genes appeared biased. Thymic repertoires overlap heavily among unrelated individuals, related research has reported.

This clonotype was obtained from a boy younger than two with a congenital heart defect. The V call is TRBV18, the J call TRBJ2-4, with no clear D. What was sequenced was thymocytes. The CDR3 loop is CASSPPRVGFAKNIQYF. CDR3 coding DNA: TGTGCCAGCTCACCACCTCGAGTGGGCTTCGCCAAAAACATTCAGTACTTC.